This TCR beta chain was sequenced during a study of blood T cell repertoires in COVID-19. Overall study: Samples of COVID-19 (acute and convalescent) were obtained from the United States, Italy and Spain. T cells, B-cell-depleted T cells, or PBMCs supplied cDNA or gDNA.

Authors' analysis steps: Amplification of reference gene primers provided the estimated nucleated cell counts. The method was immunoSEQ multiplex PCR; TCRdb's version includes in-frame clones alone and lacks a portion of them. V and J calls and clone size are copied from that table; D and trimming were computed from the DNA. Among approximately 70,000 clones listed, around 85% were seen once. The TCR was taken from a woman aged 45-60 years with acute or convalescent COVID-19. The specimen sequenced was peripheral blood.

The CDR3 sequence: CASSFGGTGGEQYF. CDR3 bases: TGTGCCAGCAGTTTTGGGGGAACAGGGGGCGAGCAGTACTTC. The rearrangement links TRBV27 to TRBJ2-7, with 8 nucleotides matching TRBD1. This CDR3 contains 14 residues. Trimming removed 3 bases from V and 6 bases from J; junction bases left unmatched: 7. Germline loops: CDR1 MNHEY, CDR2 SMNVEV (reference sequence).